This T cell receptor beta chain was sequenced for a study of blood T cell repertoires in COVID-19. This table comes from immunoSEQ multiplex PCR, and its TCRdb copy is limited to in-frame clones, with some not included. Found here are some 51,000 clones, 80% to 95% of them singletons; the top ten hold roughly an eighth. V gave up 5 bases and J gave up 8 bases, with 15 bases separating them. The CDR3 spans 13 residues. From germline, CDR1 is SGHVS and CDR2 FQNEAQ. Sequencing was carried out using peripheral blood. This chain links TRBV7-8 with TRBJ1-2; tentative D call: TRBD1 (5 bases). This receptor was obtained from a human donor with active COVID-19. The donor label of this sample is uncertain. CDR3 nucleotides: TGTGCCAGCAGCCGAACGGGGGTGGTAGGCTACACCTTC. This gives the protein CASSRTGVVGYTF. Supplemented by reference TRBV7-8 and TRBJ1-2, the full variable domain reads GAGVSQSPRYKVAKRGQDVALRCDPISGHVSLFWYQQALGQGPEFLTYFQNEAQLDKSGLPSDRFFAERPEGSVSTLKIQRTQQEDSAVYLCASSRTGVVGYTFGSGTRLTVV.